This T cell receptor beta chain was recorded in a study of blood T cell repertoires in COVID-19. In the original processing: For nucleated cells, counts were estimated from reference gene primer amplification. Some clones are missing from TCRdb's copy, which holds only in-frame ones; the method was immunoSEQ multiplex PCR. V, J and clone size were drawn from that table, and D and trimming were deduced from the DNA. The data hold about 350,000 clones, with roughly 87% observed a single time. The ends lost 0 bases at V and 3 bases at J; junction bases unmatched: 5. This CDR3 is 16 amino acids long. CDR1 is SGHRS, CDR2 YFSETQ, per germline.

The TCR comes from a woman in her thirties who had recovered from COVID-19. The V and J genes are TRBV5-1 and TRBJ2-7; 11 bases match TRBD1. What was sequenced was PBMCs or T cells enriched from blood (not recorded which). CDR3: CASSLAGTGGLYEQYF. The CDR3 nucleotides are TGCGCCAGCAGCTTGGCAGGGACAGGGGGTCTCTACGAGCAGTACTTC.